This passage covers 26 T cell receptor beta chains from one sample sequenced in a study of CD8+ T cells in alopecia areata. cDNA prepared by RNA extraction and subsequent reverse transcription served as the template for sequencing. Assay used: immunoSEQ multiplex PCR; TCRdb lists only in-frame clones, some missing. The data show about 98,000 clones, 35% to 45% seen once. The sequencing input was CD4+ T cells sorted from blood. Receptors originate from a human donor with alopecia areata.

This clone appeared once. V gene TRBV30 combines with J gene TRBJ2-5; the D gene is possibly TRBD2 (7 bases). The CDR3 has 15 residues. V dropped 3 bases and J dropped 5 bases, with 19 bases sitting between them. The germline CDR1 and CDR2 sequences are GTSNPN and SVGIG (reference sequence). The CDR3 loop is CAWSTLVGGAETQYF. The DNA for the CDR3 is TGTGCCTGGAGCACCCTGGTGGGGGGGGCTGAGACCCAGTACTTC.

J is TRBJ2-1 and V is TRBV30; 7 nucleotides line up with TRBD1. V lost 2 bases to trimming and J lost 4 bases; unmatched junction nucleotides: 5. The CDR3 loop spans 14 amino acids. The V gene's germline CDR1 is GTSNPN and CDR2 SVGIG (reference sequence). The CDR3: CAWSRDRAYNEQFF. In DNA form, the CDR3 reads TGTGCCTGGAGTCGCGACAGGGCGTACAATGAGCAGTTCTTC.

The chain links TRBV29-1 to TRBJ1-1; no clear D. The V end was cut by 7 bases, the J end by 1 base, with 13 bases between. This CDR3 spans 13 amino acids. Germline V CDR1 and CDR2: SQVTM, ANQGSEA. CDR3 region: CSAAAWGNTEAFF. CDR3 bases: TGCAGCGCCGCGGCCTGGGGGAACACTGAAGCTTTCTTT.

This chain links TRBV7-3 with TRBJ2-1; the D gene is possibly TRBD2 (5 bases). The CDR3 length is 14 residues. The V gene lost 2 bases and the J gene lost 8 bases, with 13 bases spanning the gap. Germline CDR1 reads SGHTA; CDR2 reads FQGTGA. CDR3: CASSLFAPGYEQFF. The CDR3 DNA is TGTGCCAGCAGCTTATTCGCCCCGGGGTATGAGCAGTTCTTC. Combining the CDR3 with reference TRBV7-3 and TRBJ2-1 gives the whole variable domain GAGVSQTPSNKVTEKGKYVELRCDPISGHTALYWYRQSLGQGPEFLIYFQGTGAADDSGLPNDRFFAVRPEGSVSTLKIQRTERGDSAVYLCASSLFAPGYEQFFGPGTRLTVL.

This clone was detected only a few times. The rearrangement joins TRBV29-1 to TRBJ2-1; 7 bases match TRBD1. Trimming removed 3 bases from V and 7 bases from J; junction bases left unmatched: 12. The CDR3 has 15 residues. The germline CDR1 and CDR2 sequences are SQVTM and ANQGSEA. The CDR3 is CSVDGPNRGGNEQFF. The CDR3 DNA follows: TGCAGCGTTGACGGCCCCAACAGGGGTGGGAATGAGCAGTTCTTC.

V gene TRBV29-1 combines with J gene TRBJ2-1; TRBD2 matches 8 bases. CDR1 and CDR2 (germline): SQVTM, ANQGSEA. The junction had 3 bases not matched to a gene; V was cut back by 8 bases and J by 0 bases. The CDR3 length is 13 residues. Here the CDR3 reads CSCSGSSYNEQFF. The CDR3 region has the DNA TGCAGCTGCAGCGGGAGCTCCTACAATGAGCAGTTCTTC.

The table lists this clone with a count of one. The V and J genes are TRBV30 and TRBJ2-7; D uncertain. Germline CDR1 reads GTSNPN; CDR2 reads SVGIG (reference sequence). V was pared by 3 bases and J by 3 bases, with 12 bases between. The CDR3 has 13 residues. The CDR3 nucleotides read TGTGCCTGGAGCGCGGAGAGGAGCTACGAGCAGTACTTC. Residues: CAWSAERSYEQYF.

A few counts support this clone. This chain connects TRBV29-1 to TRBJ2-1, with 7 bases lining up with TRBD1. Germline loops: CDR1 SQVTM, CDR2 ANQGSEA. The CDR3 has 15 residues. After removal of 6 bases from V and 7 bases from J, the junction contained 15 bases not matched to a gene. The CDR3 sequence: CSVRVQGSHWNEQFF. The CDR3 nucleotides read TGCAGCGTCCGTGTACAGGGGTCCCACTGGAATGAGCAGTTCTTC.

Comments on this clone: The sample carries other DNA sequences with the same CDR3. V usage is TRBV29-1 and J usage is TRBJ2-2, with 9 positions matching TRBD2. This CDR3 has 14 residues. From germline, CDR1 is SQVTM and CDR2 ANQGSEA. V shed 7 bases, J shed 0 bases, and the junction held 3 bases outside the gene matches. The CDR3 loop reads CSGRLAANTGELFF. CDR3 sequence (DNA): TGCAGCGGGCGACTAGCGGCGAACACCGGGGAGCTGTTTTTT.

This clone was observed a handful of times. The V and J genes are TRBV29-1 and TRBJ2-6, with 7 nucleotides matching TRBD1. This CDR3 has 15 amino acids. CDR1 and CDR2 (germline): SQVTM, ANQGSEA. J gave up 0 bases and V 6 bases, and 5 bases lay outside the gene matches. CDR3 nucleotide sequence: TGCAGCGTCGATGAGGGGGCCTCTGGGGCCAACGTCCTGACTTTC. Translation: CSVDEGASGANVLTF.

V gene TRBV7-2 combines with J gene TRBJ2-7; D is uncertain. This CDR3 has 14 residues. CDR1 is SGHTA and CDR2 is FQGNSA in the germline V gene. With 5 bases removed from V and 5 bases from J, the gap between germline ends came to 16 bases. The CDR3 region is CASSLNSGPHEQYF. Here the CDR3 DNA reads TGTGCCAGCAGCCTCAATTCCGGGCCCCACGAGCAGTACTTC. The whole variable domain, remainder taken from reference TRBV7-2 and TRBJ2-7, is GAGVSQSPSNKVTEKGKDVELRCDPISGHTALYWYRQSLGQGLEFLIYFQGNSAPDKSGLPSDRFSAERTGGSVSTLTIQRTQQEDSAVYLCASSLNSGPHEQYFGPGTRLTVT.

The rearrangement links TRBV5-1 to TRBJ2-1, with D possibly called TRBD1 or TRBD2 (5 bases each). V was trimmed by 8 bases and J by 7 bases, leaving 19 bases between them. This CDR3 comprises 14 residues. Germline V gene sequence: CDR1 SGHRS, CDR2 YFSETQ. The CDR3 region has the DNA TGCGCCAGTACTGATGGGGGAGCGGCGAATGAGCAGTTCTTC. This encodes CASTDGGAANEQFF. Using reference TRBV5-1 and TRBJ2-1 for the parts outside the CDR3, the full variable domain is KAGVTQTPRYLIKTRGQQVTLSCSPISGHRSVSWYQQTPGQGLQFLFEYFSETQRNKGNFPGRFSGRQFSNSRSEMNVSTLELGDSALYLCASTDGGAANEQFFGPGTRLTVL.

The gene calls are TRBV30 and TRBJ2-3; a weak D match, TRBD2 (5 bases). The ends were cut back, 3 bases at V and 2 bases at J, with 12 bases in the middle. The CDR3 sequence is 14 residues long. Germline CDR1 GTSNPN, CDR2 SVGIG (reference sequence). DNA of the CDR3: TGTGCCTGGAGGGCGAGACTATCCACAGATACGCAGTATTTT. This translates into CAWRARLSTDTQYF.

This chain uses TRBV30 with TRBJ2-1; D is possibly TRBD2 (7 bases). This CDR3 region has 16 residues. Per germline, CDR1 GTSNPN and CDR2 SVGIG (reference sequence). Trimming took 3 bases from V and 6 from J, leaving 21 bases between them. The CDR3 region is CAWSRGEGGRSNEQFF. In nucleotides, the CDR3 is TGTGCCTGGAGCAGAGGCGAGGGGGGGCGGAGCAATGAGCAGTTCTTC.

The chain uses TRBV30 and TRBJ2-3, with 7 bases fitting TRBD1. CDR3 length: 15 amino acids. V lost 3 bases, J lost 2 bases, and 8 bases stayed unmatched. CDR1 and CDR2 from the germline V gene are GTSNPN and SVGIG (reference sequence). The DNA of the CDR3 is TGTGCCTGGAGCGATTGGGACAGCATCACAGATACGCAGTATTTT. This gives the protein CAWSDWDSITDTQYF.

A single count supports this clone. V usage is TRBV29-1 and J usage is TRBJ1-1; no clear D gene. The CDR3 has 13 amino acids. Germline CDR1 is SQVTM and CDR2 is ANQGSEA. Trimming left V 4 bases short and J 1 base short, with 10 bases between. CDR3 coding DNA: TGCAGCGTTGTCTGGGGTAGGAACACTGAAGCTTTCTTT. It yields the protein CSVVWGRNTEAFF.

The table lists this clone with a few counts. The rearrangement joins TRBV29-1 to TRBJ2-3; D is perhaps TRBD1 or TRBD2 (6 bases each). The CDR3 is 14 amino acids. CDR1 and CDR2 from the germline V gene are SQVTM and ANQGSEA. The V end lost 7 bases, the J end lost 0 bases, and 14 bases lay between the germline ends. This CDR3 reads CSGMRGTSTDTQYF. The CDR3 DNA follows: TGCAGCGGTATGAGGGGGACTAGCACAGATACGCAGTATTTT.

The rearrangement links TRBV30 to TRBJ1-1; D is unclear. This CDR3 has 13 amino acids. From germline, CDR1 is GTSNPN and CDR2 SVGIG (reference sequence). V gave up 4 bases and J gave up 0 bases, with 9 bases separating them. The CDR3 sequence: CAWKEDLNTEAFF. The CDR3, as DNA: TGTGCCTGGAAAGAGGACCTGAACACTGAAGCTTTCTTT.

This rearrangement joins TRBV29-1 to TRBJ1-3, with unresolved D. CDR3 size: 13 residues. Per the germline V gene, CDR1 is SQVTM and CDR2 is ANQGSEA. The ends were cut back, 4 bases at V and 0 bases at J, with 7 bases in the middle. In DNA, the CDR3 is TGCAGCGTTGTGGCGAACTCTGGAAACACCATATATTTT. Its protein is CSVVANSGNTIYF.

This clone appeared once. This chain joins TRBV11-2 and TRBJ2-5, with D tentatively TRBD2 (5 bases). Germline CDR1 reads SGHAT; CDR2 reads FQNNGV. The CDR3 is 16 amino acids. V lost 5 bases and J lost 5, with 21 bases in between. This chain's CDR3 is CASSPLYSRGWETQYF. For the CDR3, the DNA is TGTGCCAGCAGCCCCCTATACTCTCGAGGGTGGGAGACCCAGTACTTC.

This clone was seen a few times. V and J are TRBV29-1 and TRBJ2-6, with a weak D call TRBD1 (6 bases). Germline V CDR1 and CDR2: SQVTM, ANQGSEA. Trimming shortened V by 3 bases and J by 0 bases, and 15 bases separated the two germline ends. CDR3 length equals 17 residues. CDR3 protein: CSVDDRTAVSGANVLTF. The CDR3 DNA sequence: TGCAGCGTTGACGACCGGACAGCGGTCTCTGGGGCCAACGTCCTGACTTTC.

The chain joins TRBV28 to TRBJ2-4; D may be TRBD1 or TRBD2 (5 bases each). V lost 6 bases, J lost 8 bases, and 14 bases lay in between. The germline V gene has CDR1 MDHEN and CDR2 SYDVKM. The length of the CDR3 is 13 residues. In DNA, the CDR3 is TGTGCCAGCAGCGGGGTCCCCAGGGACATTCAGTACTTC. This sequence encodes CASSGVPRDIQYF.

This clone was picked up a small number of times. The chain employs TRBV2 and TRBJ1-2; no clear D gene. Germline CDR1 SNHLY, CDR2 FYNNEI. The V end was cut by 6 bases, the J end by 4 bases, with 6 bases between. The CDR3 spans 11 residues. The CDR3 DNA is TGTGCCAGCAGGGTTGGCTATGGCTACACCTTC. Translation: CASRVGYGYTF.

The rearrangement joins TRBV21-1 to TRBJ2-4. TRBV21-1 is deemed a pseudogene. The length of the CDR3 is 13 residues. The CDR3 reads CAGYKGGGDIQYF. CDR3 DNA sequence: TGTGCCGGATACAAGGGGGGCGGTGACATTCAGTACTTC.

In this sample, this clone turned up many times. This sequence joins TRBV7-2 and TRBJ1-2; D not certain. The V gene lost 10 bases and the J gene lost 4 bases, with 10 bases spanning the gap. The germline CDR1 and CDR2 sequences are SGHTA and FQGNSA. The CDR3 extends over 11 amino acids. The CDR3: CAIRQSYGYTF. Written as DNA, the CDR3 is TGTGCCATCAGACAATCCTATGGCTACACCTTC.

Remarks on this clone: The same CDR3 can be traced to other DNA sequences in this sample. This chain connects TRBV30 to TRBJ1-2, with no clear D. V was cut by 0 bases and J by 2 bases, with 1 base left in between. The CDR3 totals 11 residues. CDR1 and CDR2 from the germline V gene are GTSNPN and SVGIG (reference sequence). The CDR3 loop is CAWSVNYGYTF. For the CDR3, the DNA is TGTGCCTGGAGTGTGAACTATGGCTACACCTTC.